This T cell receptor beta chain was identified in a study of blood T cells in healthy people across ages. CDR1 MNHEY and CDR2 SVGAGI come from the germline V gene. The CDR3 sequence is 15 residues long. Trimming removed 5 bases at V and 1 base at J, with 14 bases between. Using a J-beta primer mix together with a sample-barcoded 5' primer, a second PCR was run for roughly 6 to 11 cycles. One entry per CDR3 protein, called by TCRdb with MiXCR from the 5' RACE reads. The repertoire has approximately 850,000 distinct CDR3 sequences, 58% of them found once; the top ten carry around 22%. This clonotype showed up just once.

The source is a man in his thirties or forties in good health. The source material was blood. The V gene is TRBV6-5, the J gene TRBJ1-2; D gene uncertain. The CDR3 nucleotides are TGTGCCAGCAGTCGATCAGGCCTAGTTAACTATGGCTACACCTTC. Its protein product is CASSRSGLVNYGYTF.